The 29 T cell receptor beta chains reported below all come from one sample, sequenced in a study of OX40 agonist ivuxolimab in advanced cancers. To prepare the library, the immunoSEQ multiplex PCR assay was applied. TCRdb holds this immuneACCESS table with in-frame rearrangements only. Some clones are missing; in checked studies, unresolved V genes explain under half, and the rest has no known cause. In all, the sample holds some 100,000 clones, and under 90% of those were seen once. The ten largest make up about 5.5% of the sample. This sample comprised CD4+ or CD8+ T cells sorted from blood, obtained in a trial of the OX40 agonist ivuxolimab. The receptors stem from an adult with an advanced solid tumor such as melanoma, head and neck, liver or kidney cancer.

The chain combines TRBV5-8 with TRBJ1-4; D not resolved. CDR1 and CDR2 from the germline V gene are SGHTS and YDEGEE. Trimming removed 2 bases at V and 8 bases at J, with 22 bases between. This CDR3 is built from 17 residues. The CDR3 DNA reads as TGTGCCAGCAGCTTTATGGCAGCGATAGTCGCAAGCGAAAAACTGTTTTTT. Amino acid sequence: CASSFMAAIVASEKLFF.

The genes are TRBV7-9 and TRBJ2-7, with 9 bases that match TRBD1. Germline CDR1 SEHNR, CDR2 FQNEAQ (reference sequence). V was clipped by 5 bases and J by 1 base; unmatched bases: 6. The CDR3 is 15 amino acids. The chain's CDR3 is CASSTGQGFSYEQYF. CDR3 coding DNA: TGTGCCAGCAGCACGGGACAGGGTTTTTCCTACGAGCAGTACTTC. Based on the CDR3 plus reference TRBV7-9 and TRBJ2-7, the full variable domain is DTGVSQNPRHKITKRGQNVTFRCDPISEHNRLYWYRQTLGQGPEFLTYFQNEAQLEKSRLLSDRFSAERPKGSFSTLEIQRTEQGDSAMYLCASSTGQGFSYEQYFGPGTRLTVT.

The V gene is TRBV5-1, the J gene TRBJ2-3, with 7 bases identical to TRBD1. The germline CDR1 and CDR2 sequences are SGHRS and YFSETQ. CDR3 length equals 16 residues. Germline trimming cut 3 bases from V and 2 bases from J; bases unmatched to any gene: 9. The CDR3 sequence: CASSSALGQPTDTQYF. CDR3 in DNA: TGCGCCAGCAGCTCGGCACTGGGACAGCCCACAGATACGCAGTATTTT. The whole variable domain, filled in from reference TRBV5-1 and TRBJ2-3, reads KAGVTQTPRYLIKTRGQQVTLSCSPISGHRSVSWYQQTPGQGLQFLFEYFSETQRNKGNFPGRFSGRQFSNSRSEMNVSTLELGDSALYLCASSSALGQPTDTQYFGPGTRLTVL.

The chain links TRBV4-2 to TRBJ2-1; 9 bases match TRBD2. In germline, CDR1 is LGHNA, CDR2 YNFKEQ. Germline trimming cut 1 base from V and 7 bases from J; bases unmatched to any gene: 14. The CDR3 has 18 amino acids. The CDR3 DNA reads TGTGCCAGCAGCCAAGGGACCCCTAGGCGGGAGGGGGAGAATGAGCAGTTCTTC. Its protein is CASSQGTPRREGENEQFF.

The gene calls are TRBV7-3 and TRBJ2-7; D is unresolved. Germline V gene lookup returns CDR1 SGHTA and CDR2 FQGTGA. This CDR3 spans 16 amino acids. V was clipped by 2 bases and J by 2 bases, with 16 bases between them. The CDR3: CASSLLGPLGTYEQYF. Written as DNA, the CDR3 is TGTGCCAGCAGCTTACTAGGGCCCCTCGGAACCTACGAGCAGTACTTC. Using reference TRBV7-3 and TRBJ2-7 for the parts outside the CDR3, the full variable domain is GAGVSQTPSNKVTEKGKYVELRCDPISGHTALYWYRQSLGQGPEFLIYFQGTGAADDSGLPNDRFFAVRPEGSVSTLKIQRTERGDSAVYLCASSLLGPLGTYEQYFGPGTRLTVT.

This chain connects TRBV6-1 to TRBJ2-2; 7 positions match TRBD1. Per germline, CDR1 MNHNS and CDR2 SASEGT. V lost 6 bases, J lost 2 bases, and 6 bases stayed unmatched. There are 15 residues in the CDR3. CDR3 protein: CASSATGPNTGELFF. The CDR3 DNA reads TGTGCCAGCAGCGCGACAGGGCCTAACACCGGGGAGCTGTTTTTT.

The CDR3 region has the DNA TGTGCCAGCAGCTTAGGGCGGACAGGGGAAAAACTGTTTTTT. This codes for CASSLGRTGEKLFF. The chain has TRBV7-9 and TRBJ1-4; TRBD1 matches 8 bases. Germline V gives CDR1 SEHNR, CDR2 FQNEAQ (reference sequence). There are 14 residues in the CDR3. V was clipped by 1 base and J by 8 bases; unmatched bases: 3.

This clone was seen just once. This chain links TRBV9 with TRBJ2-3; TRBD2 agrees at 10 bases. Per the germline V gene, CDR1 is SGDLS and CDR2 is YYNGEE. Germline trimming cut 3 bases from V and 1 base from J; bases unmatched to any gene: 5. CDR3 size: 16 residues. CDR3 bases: TGTGCCAGCAGCGGTAGCGGGGGGAGGCGCACAGATACGCAGTATTTT. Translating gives CASSGSGGRRTDTQYF.

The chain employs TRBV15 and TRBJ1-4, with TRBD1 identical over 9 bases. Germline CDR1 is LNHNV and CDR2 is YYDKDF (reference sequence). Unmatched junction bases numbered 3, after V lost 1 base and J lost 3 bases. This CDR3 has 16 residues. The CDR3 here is CATSRGGTGPNEKLFF. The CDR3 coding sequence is TGTGCCACCAGCAGAGGAGGGACAGGGCCTAATGAAAAACTGTTTTTT. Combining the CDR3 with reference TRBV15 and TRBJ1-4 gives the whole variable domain DAMVIQNPRYQVTQFGKPVTLSCSQTLNHNVMYWYQQKSSQAPKLLFHYYDKDFNNEADTPDNFQSRRPNTSFCFLDIRSPGLGDTAMYLCATSRGGTGPNEKLFFGSGTQLSVL.

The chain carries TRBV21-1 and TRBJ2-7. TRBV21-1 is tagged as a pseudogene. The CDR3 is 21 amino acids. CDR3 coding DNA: TGTGCCAGCAGCAAAGTCAGAGGAGTTTTTAGTACGAGTTTTTGGGACTACGAGCAGTACTTC. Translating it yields CASSKVRGVFSTSFWDYEQYF.

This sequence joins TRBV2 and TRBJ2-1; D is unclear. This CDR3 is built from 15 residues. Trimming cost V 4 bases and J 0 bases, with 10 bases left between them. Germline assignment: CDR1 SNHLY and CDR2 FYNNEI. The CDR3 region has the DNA TGTGCCAGCAGTGGACGGCTGAGCTCCTACAATGAGCAGTTCTTC. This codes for CASSGRLSSYNEQFF.

The CDR3: CASKRTGDSNQPQHF. The CDR3 DNA reads TGTGCCAGTAAAAGAACAGGGGATAGCAATCAGCCCCAGCATTTT. The genes are TRBV19 and TRBJ1-5; 7 bases agree with TRBD1. This CDR3 contains 15 residues. V lost 7 bases, J lost 0 bases, and 6 bases stayed unmatched. Germline CDR1 reads LNHDA; CDR2 reads SQIVND (reference sequence).

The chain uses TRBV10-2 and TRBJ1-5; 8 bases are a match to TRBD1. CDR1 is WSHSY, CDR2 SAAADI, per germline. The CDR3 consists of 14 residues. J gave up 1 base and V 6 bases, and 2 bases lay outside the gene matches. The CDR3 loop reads CASRNRGSNQPQHF. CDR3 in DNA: TGCGCCAGCAGAAACAGGGGGAGCAATCAGCCCCAGCATTTT.

CDR3 DNA: TGTGCCACCGGGTCCGGAAACACCATATATTTT. This translates into CATGSGNTIYF. This sequence joins TRBV15 and TRBJ1-3; D is uncertain. Germline V gene data show CDR1 as LNHNV and CDR2 as YYDKDF (reference sequence). Deletions cut 8 bases from V and 4 bases from J, with 6 bases between. This CDR3 contains 11 residues.

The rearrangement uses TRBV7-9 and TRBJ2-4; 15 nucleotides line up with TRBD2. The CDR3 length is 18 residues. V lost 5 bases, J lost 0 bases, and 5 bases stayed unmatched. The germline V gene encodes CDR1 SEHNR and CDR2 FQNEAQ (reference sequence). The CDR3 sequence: CASSAGLAGGLAKNIQYF. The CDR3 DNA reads TGTGCCAGCAGCGCGGGACTAGCGGGGGGACTAGCCAAAAACATTCAGTACTTC.

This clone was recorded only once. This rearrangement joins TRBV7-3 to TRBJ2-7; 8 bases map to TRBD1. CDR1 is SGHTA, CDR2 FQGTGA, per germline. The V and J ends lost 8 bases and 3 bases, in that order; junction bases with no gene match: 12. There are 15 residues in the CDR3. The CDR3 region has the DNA TGTGCCAGCGGCGATCCAGGACAGGGTAACTACGAGCAGTACTTC. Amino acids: CASGDPGQGNYEQYF.

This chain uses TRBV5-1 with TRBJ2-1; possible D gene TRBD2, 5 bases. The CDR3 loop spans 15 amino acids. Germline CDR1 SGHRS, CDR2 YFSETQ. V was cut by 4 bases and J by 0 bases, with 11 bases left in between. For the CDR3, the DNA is TGCGCCAGCAGCCCGAGGGCTAGCTCCTACAATGAGCAGTTCTTC. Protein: CASSPRASSYNEQFF.

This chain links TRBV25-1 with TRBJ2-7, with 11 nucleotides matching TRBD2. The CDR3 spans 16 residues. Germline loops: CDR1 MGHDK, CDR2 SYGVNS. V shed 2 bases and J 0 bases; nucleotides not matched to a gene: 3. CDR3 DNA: TGTGCCAGCAGTGAACTGGGGACTAGCGGCTCCTACGAGCAGTACTTC. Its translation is CASSELGTSGSYEQYF.

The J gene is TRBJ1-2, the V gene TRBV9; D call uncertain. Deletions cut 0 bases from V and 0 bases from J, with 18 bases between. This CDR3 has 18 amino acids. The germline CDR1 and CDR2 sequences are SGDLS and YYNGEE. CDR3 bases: TGTGCCAGCAGCGTAGCTCGGGTCGGGGAACGAGCTAACTATGGCTACACCTTC. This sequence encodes CASSVARVGERANYGYTF.

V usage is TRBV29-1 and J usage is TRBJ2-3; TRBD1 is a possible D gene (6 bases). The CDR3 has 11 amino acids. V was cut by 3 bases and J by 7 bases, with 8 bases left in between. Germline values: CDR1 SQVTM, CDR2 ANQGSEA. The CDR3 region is CSVDRGNTQYF. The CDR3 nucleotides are TGCAGCGTTGACAGGGGCAATACGCAGTATTTT.

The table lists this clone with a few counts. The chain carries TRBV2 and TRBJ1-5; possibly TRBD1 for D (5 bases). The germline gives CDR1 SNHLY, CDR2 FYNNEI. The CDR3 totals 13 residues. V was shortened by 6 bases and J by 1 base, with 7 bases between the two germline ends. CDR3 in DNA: TGTGCCAGCAGAGGGGACAGCAATCAGCCCCAGCATTTT. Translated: CASRGDSNQPQHF.

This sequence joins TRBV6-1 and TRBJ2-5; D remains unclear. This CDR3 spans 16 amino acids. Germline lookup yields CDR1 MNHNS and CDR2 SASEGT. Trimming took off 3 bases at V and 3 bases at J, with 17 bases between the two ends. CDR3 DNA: TGTGCCAGCAGTGACGTCGTCGGCGGATTAAAAGAGACCCAGTACTTC. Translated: CASSDVVGGLKETQYF.

The CDR3 protein is CASSLGVVVDTQYF. In nucleotides, the CDR3 is TGTGCCAGCAGCTTAGGAGTGGTGGTCGATACGCAGTATTTT. The V gene is TRBV7-2, the J gene TRBJ2-3, with D uncertain. The CDR3 consists of 14 residues. Germline V lookup: CDR1 SGHTA, CDR2 FQGNSA. Between the trimmed V and J ends, which lost 1 base and 6 bases, there was a span of 11 bases.

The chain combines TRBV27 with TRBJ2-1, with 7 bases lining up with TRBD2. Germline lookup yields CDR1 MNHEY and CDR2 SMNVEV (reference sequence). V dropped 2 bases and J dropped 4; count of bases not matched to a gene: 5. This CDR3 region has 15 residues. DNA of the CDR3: TGTGCCAGCAGTTTAGGATGGGAGGGATACAATGAGCAGTTCTTC. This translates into CASSLGWEGYNEQFF.

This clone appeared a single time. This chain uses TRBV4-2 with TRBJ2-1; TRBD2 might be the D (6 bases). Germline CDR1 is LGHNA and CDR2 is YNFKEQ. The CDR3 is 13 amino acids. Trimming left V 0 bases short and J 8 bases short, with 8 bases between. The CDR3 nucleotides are TGTGCCAGCAGCCAAGACTGGGACTATGAGCAGTTCTTC. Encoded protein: CASSQDWDYEQFF.

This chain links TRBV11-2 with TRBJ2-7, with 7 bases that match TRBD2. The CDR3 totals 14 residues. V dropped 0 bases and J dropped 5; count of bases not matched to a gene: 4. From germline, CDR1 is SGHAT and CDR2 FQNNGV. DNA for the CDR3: TGTGCCAGCAGCTTAGATGCGCGGGGGAACGAGCAGTACTTC. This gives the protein CASSLDARGNEQYF.

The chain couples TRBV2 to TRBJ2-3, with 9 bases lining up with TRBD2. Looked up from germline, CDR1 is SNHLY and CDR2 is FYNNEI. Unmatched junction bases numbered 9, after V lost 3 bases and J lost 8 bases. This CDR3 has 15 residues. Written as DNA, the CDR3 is TGTGCCAGCAGTGATGTGGCGGGGGGGCAGGGTACGCAGTATTTT. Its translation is CASSDVAGGQGTQYF. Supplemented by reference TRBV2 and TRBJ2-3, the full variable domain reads EPEVTQTPSHQVTQMGQEVILRCVPISNHLYFYWYRQILGQKVEFLVSFYNNEISEKSEIFDDQFSVERPDGSNFTLKIRSTKLEDSAMYFCASSDVAGGQGTQYFGPGTRLTVL.

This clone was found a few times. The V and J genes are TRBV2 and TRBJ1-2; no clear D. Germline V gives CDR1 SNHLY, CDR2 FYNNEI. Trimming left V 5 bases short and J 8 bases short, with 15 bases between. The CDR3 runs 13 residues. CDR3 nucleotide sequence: TGTGCCAGCAGTCTCCGAGCCGAGCGGGGCTACACCTTC. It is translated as CASSLRAERGYTF.

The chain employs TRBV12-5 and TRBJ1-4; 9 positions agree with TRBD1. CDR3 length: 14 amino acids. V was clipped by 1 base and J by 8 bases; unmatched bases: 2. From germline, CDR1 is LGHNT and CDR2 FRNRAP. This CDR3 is CASGLGQGGEKLFF. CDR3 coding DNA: TGTGCTAGTGGTTTGGGACAGGGGGGAGAAAAACTGTTTTTT.